This T cell receptor (beta chain) stems from a study of Ad26.COV2.S vaccination and SARS-CoV-2 variants. Some clones are missing from TCRdb's copy, which holds only in-frame ones; the method was immunoSEQ multiplex PCR. The table includes approximately 300,000 clones, roughly 86% detected once. Described treatment: 19 received Ad26.COV2.S at low or high dose, single or two shots; about 5 received placebo; per-sample allocation not given. All samples were drawn on day 63, counting from the first vaccine or placebo injection. The CDR3 is 16 residues long. Germline lookup yields CDR1 SNHLY and CDR2 FYNNEI. With 7 bases removed from V and 5 bases from J, the gap between germline ends came to 23 bases.

V gene TRBV2 combines with J gene TRBJ1-2; D gene unclear. The receptor was isolated from a person aged 18-60 years who received the Ad26.COV2.S COVID-19 vaccine or a placebo. The sequencing here drew on peripheral blood, taken in a trial of Ad26.COV2.S vaccine versus placebo. In DNA, the CDR3 is TGTGCCAGCATGGCGGGTAGCGGGGATCTAGGTTATGGCTACACCTTC. Protein: CASMAGSGDLGYGYTF.